The 15 T cell receptor beta chains reported below all come from one sample, sequenced in a study of blood T cell repertoires in COVID-19 (dated by TCRdb to about 2020). Libraries were made using the immunoSEQ multiplex PCR assay. TCRdb stores this immuneACCESS table with in-frame sequences only. Part of the clones is absent; in the studies checked, under half of the shortfall reflects unresolved V genes, and no reason is known for the rest. In all, the sample holds approximately 250,000 clones, and around nine tenths of those were seen once. About 8.7% of the sample belongs to the ten largest clones. The sample consisted of peripheral blood. All receptors come from a man between 35 and 55 years old with active or convalescent COVID-19.

J is TRBJ2-3 and V is TRBV4-2; 11 positions agree with TRBD2. Germline V gene lookup returns CDR1 LGHNA and CDR2 YNFKEQ. With 0 bases clipped from V and 5 bases from J, the junction kept 4 bases outside the gene matches. The CDR3 is made up of 16 amino acids. The CDR3 DNA reads as TGTGCCAGCAGCCAAGATAATAGCGGGGGGGTAGATACGCAGTATTTT. Amino acid sequence: CASSQDNSGGVDTQYF.

The rearrangement uses TRBV11-2 and TRBJ2-5, with D tentatively TRBD1 (5 bases). This CDR3 spans 14 amino acids. Germline CDR1 reads SGHAT; CDR2 reads FQNNGV. Trimming pared 7 bases from V and 2 bases from J, leaving 14 bases between. Written as DNA, the CDR3 is TGTGCCAGCAACAGGCCAGGGCGACAAGAGACCCAGTACTTC. This sequence encodes CASNRPGRQETQYF.

This clone was counted a single time. The J gene is TRBJ1-5, the V gene TRBV25-1; 8 positions match TRBD1. The CDR3 contains 16 residues. The germline gives CDR1 MGHDK, CDR2 SYGVNS. Trimming removed 3 bases from V and 2 bases from J; junction bases left unmatched: 6. In DNA, the CDR3 is TGTGCCAGCAGTGAGTCTGGACAGGGCGGCAATCAGCCCCAGCATTTT. Its translation is CASSESGQGGNQPQHF.

V and J are TRBV21-1 and TRBJ1-1. TRBV21-1 is noted as a pseudogene. The CDR3 is 19 amino acids. The CDR3 DNA sequence: TGTGCCAGCAGCAAAGAGGAGACGAACTCCCGATACATGAACACTGAAGCTTTCTTT. Amino acids: CASSKEETNSRYMNTEAFF.

The sample holds a few counts of this clone. This sequence joins TRBV11-2 and TRBJ1-1, with TRBD1 matching over 7 bases. V trimming: 1 base; J trimming: 6 bases; junction bases outside the gene matches: 5. Germline V gene data show CDR1 as SGHAT and CDR2 as FQNNGV. This CDR3 is built from 14 residues. CDR3 amino acids: CASSLVGGISEAFF. Here the CDR3 DNA reads TGTGCCAGCAGCTTAGTAGGGGGCATATCTGAAGCTTTCTTT. Full variable domain (rest looked up from reference TRBV11-2 and TRBJ1-1): EAGVAQSPRYKIIEKRQSVAFWCNPISGHATLYWYQQILGQGPKLLIQFQNNGVVDDSQLPKDRFSAERLKGVDSTLKIQPAKLEDSAVYLCASSLVGGISEAFFGQGTRLTVV.

J is TRBJ1-5 and V is TRBV3-1 (or the pseudogene TRBV3-2); a weak D match, TRBD1 (6 bases). V lost 1 base, J lost 0 bases, and 7 bases lay in between. Looked up from germline, CDR1 is LGHDT and CDR2 is YNNKEL (reference sequence). The CDR3 runs to 15 residues. The CDR3 nucleotides are TGTGCCAGCAGCCAAGGGGGACATAGCAATCAGCCCCAGCATTTT. It specifies CASSQGGHSNQPQHF.

This clone has just one count. The chain links TRBV6-4 to TRBJ2-3; D is unresolved. The CDR3 is made up of 15 amino acids. V shed 2 bases and J shed 0 bases, with 9 bases lying between them. Germline V gene sequence: CDR1 MRHNA, CDR2 SNTAGT. The CDR3 region is CASSDKGDSTDTQYF. The CDR3 nucleotides read TGTGCCAGCAGTGACAAAGGAGACAGCACAGATACGCAGTATTTT.

The gene calls are TRBV12-5 and TRBJ2-7; the match to TRBD1 covers 8 bases. The V and J ends lost 4 bases and 4 bases, in that order; junction bases with no gene match: 12. Germline V CDR1 and CDR2: LGHNT, FRNRAP. CDR3 length: 16 amino acids. CDR3 nucleotides: TGTGCTAGTGGTTGGAATCAGGGGGCCATACAGTACGAGCAGTACTTC. Its protein product is CASGWNQGAIQYEQYF.

The chain links TRBV11-3 to TRBJ2-7, with 8 bases matching TRBD2. The CDR3 is made up of 17 amino acids. The J segment lost 1 base and the V segment lost 5 bases, leaving 13 bases of the junction unmatched. Germline V gene lookup returns CDR1 SGHNT and CDR2 YENEEA. Here the CDR3 DNA reads TGTGCCAGCAGCCCCCCCCCGCCGGGGGGGGATTCCTACGAGCAGTACTTC. It encodes CASSPPPPGGDSYEQYF.

CDR3 residues: CASSYSSTRLAQYF. As DNA, the CDR3 is TGTGCCAGCAGTTACTCGAGTACCAGACTAGCACAGTACTTC. The gene calls are TRBV6-2 or TRBV6-3 and TRBJ2-5, with 7 bases lining up with TRBD2. Trimming at V came to 0 bases and at J to 11 bases, leaving 9 bases not matched to a gene. Germline CDR1 reads MNHEY; CDR2 reads SVGEGT. This CDR3 contains 14 residues.

The gene calls are TRBV3-1 (or the pseudogene TRBV3-2) and TRBJ2-1, with 7 bases lining up with TRBD2. Germline V gives CDR1 LGHDT, CDR2 YNNKEL (reference sequence). CDR3 length: 15 residues. V lost 5 bases, J lost 0 bases, and 4 bases stayed unmatched. In DNA, the CDR3 is TGTGCCAGCAGCACTAGCGTAGTCTCCTACAATGAGCAGTTCTTC. Translated, it gives CASSTSVVSYNEQFF.

The chain employs TRBV13 and TRBJ1-1; TRBD1 aligns across 11 bases. CDR1 and CDR2 from the germline V gene are PRHDT and FYEKMQ (reference sequence). The CDR3 is 13 amino acids. V lost 2 bases, J lost 12 bases, and 5 bases stayed unmatched. CDR3 sequence: CASSLRDRGTTFF. CDR3 DNA sequence: TGTGCCAGCAGCTTAAGGGACAGGGGGACGACTTTCTTT.

This clone was counted only a few times. The chain joins TRBV19 to TRBJ1-4; D is perhaps TRBD1 (6 bases). This CDR3 has 14 amino acids. V was cut by 5 bases and J by 2 bases, with 9 bases left in between. Per the germline V gene, CDR1 is LNHDA and CDR2 is SQIVND (reference sequence). CDR3 sequence: CASSYRATNEKLFF. In DNA form, the CDR3 reads TGTGCCAGTAGTTACAGGGCGACTAATGAAAAACTGTTTTTT.

The rearrangement uses TRBV25-1 and TRBJ2-2, with 9 nucleotides matching TRBD1. The length of the CDR3 is 15 residues. Germline V CDR1 and CDR2: MGHDK, SYGVNS. Losses at the gene ends were 4 bases for V and 3 bases for J; bases not matched to a gene: 3. This CDR3 is CASSARQGDTGELFF. The CDR3, as DNA: TGTGCCAGCAGTGCCCGACAGGGGGACACCGGGGAGCTGTTTTTT.

The genes are TRBV9 and TRBJ1-4; TRBD1 matches 7 bases. This CDR3 has 14 residues. Looked up from germline, CDR1 is SGDLS and CDR2 is YYNGEE. The trim removed 0 bases at V and 8 bases at J, leaving 4 bases unmatched. The CDR3 DNA sequence: TGTGCCAGCAGCGTAGGAGGGGGCGGGGAAAAACTGTTTTTT. Its protein is CASSVGGGGEKLFF. Using reference TRBV9 and TRBJ1-4 for the parts outside the CDR3, the full variable domain is DSGVTQTPKHLITATGQRVTLRCSPRSGDLSVYWYQQSLDQGLQFLIQYYNGEERAKGNILERFSAQQFPDLHSELNLSSLELGDSALYFCASSVGGGGEKLFFGSGTQLSVL.